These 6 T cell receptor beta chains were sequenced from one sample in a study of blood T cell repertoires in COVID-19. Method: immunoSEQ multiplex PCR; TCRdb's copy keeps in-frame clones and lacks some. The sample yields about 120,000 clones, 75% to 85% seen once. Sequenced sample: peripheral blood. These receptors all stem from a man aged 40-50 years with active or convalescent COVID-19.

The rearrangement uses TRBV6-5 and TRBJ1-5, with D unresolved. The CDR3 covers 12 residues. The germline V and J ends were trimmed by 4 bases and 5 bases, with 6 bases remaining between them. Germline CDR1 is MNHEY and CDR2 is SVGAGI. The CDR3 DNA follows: TGTGCCAGCAGTTCCGTCGATCAGCCCCAGCATTTT. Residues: CASSSVDQPQHF.

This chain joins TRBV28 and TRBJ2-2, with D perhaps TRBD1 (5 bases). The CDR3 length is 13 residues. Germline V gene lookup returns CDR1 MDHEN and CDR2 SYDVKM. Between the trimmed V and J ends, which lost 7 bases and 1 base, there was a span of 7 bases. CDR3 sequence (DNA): TGTGCCAGCATCGACAGGAACACCGGGGAGCTGTTTTTT. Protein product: CASIDRNTGELFF.

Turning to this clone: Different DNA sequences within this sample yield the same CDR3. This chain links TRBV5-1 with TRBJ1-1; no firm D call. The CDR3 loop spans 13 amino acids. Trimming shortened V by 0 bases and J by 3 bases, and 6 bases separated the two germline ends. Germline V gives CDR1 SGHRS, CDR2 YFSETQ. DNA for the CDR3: TGCGCCAGCAGCTTGGGACACGACACTGAAGCTTTCTTT. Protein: CASSLGHDTEAFF.

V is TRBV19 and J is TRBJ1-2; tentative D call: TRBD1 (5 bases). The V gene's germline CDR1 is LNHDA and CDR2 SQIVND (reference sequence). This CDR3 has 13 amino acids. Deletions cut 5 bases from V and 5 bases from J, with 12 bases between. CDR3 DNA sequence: TGTGCCAGTAGTGCCCTGGGGACTTATGGCTACACCTTC. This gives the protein CASSALGTYGYTF.

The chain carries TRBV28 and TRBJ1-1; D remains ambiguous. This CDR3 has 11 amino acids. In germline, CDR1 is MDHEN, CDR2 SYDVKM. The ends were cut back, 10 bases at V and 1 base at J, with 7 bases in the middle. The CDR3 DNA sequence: TGTGCCACCGGGGAGAACACTGAAGCTTTCTTT. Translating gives CATGENTEAFF.

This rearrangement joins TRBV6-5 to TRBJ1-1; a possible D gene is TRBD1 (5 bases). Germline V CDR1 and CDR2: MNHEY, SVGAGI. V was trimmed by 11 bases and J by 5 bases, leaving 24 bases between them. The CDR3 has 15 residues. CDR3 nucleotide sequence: TGTGCCCTCGGGAGGGAGGGGTTAGTTTCAACTGAAGCTTTCTTT. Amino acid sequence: CALGREGLVSTEAFF.